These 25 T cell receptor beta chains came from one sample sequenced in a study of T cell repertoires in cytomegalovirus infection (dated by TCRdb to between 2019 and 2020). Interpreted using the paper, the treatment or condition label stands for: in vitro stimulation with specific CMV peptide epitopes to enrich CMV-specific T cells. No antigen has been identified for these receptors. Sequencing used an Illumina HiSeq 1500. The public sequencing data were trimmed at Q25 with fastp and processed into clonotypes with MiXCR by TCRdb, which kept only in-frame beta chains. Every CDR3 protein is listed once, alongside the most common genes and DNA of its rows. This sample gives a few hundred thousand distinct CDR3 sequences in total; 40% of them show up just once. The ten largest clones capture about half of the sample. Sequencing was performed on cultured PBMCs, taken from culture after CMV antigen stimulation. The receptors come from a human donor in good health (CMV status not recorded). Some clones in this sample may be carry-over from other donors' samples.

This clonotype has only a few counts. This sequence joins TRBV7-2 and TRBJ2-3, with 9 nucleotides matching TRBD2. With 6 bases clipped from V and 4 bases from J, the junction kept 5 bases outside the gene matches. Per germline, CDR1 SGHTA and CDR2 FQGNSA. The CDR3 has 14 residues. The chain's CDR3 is CASRNSGSPDTQYF. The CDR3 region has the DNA TGTGCCAGCAGAAATAGCGGGAGCCCAGATACGCAGTATTTT.

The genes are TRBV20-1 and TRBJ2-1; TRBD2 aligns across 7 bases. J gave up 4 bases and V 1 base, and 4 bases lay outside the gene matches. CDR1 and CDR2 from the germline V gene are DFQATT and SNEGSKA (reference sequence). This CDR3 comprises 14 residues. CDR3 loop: CSARVGGGYNEQFF. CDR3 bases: TGCAGTGCTAGAGTCGGCGGGGGTTACAATGAGCAGTTCTTC.

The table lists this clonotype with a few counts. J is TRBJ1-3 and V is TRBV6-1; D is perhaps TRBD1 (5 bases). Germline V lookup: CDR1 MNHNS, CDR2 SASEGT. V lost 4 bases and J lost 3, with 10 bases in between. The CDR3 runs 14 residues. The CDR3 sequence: CASSGQIFGNTIYF. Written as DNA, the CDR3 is TGTGCCAGCAGTGGACAGATCTTTGGAAACACCATATATTTT.

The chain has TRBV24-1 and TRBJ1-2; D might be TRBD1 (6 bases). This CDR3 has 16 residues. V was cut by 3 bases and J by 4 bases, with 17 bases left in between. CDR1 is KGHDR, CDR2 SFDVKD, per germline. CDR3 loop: CATSDLSGASVYGYTF. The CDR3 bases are TGTGCCACCAGTGATCTGTCGGGGGCGAGTGTCTATGGCTACACCTTC.

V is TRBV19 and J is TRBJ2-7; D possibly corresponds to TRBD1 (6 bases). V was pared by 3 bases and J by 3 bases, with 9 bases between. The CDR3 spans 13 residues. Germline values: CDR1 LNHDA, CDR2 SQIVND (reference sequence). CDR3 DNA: TGTGCCAGTAGTATCCAGGGACACTACGAGCAGTACTTC. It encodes CASSIQGHYEQYF.

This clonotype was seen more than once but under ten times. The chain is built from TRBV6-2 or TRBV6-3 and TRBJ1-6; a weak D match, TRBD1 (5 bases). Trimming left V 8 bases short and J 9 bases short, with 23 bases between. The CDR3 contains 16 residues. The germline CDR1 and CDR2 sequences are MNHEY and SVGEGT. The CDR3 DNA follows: TGTGCCAGCCTATCTGGGGCGTCAGGGTCGGCTTCACCCCTCCACTTT. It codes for CASLSGASGSASPLHF.

The CDR3 loop reads CSASGVRQETQYF. The CDR3 DNA is TGCAGTGCTAGCGGAGTTAGACAGGAGACCCAGTACTTC. The chain carries TRBV20-1 and TRBJ2-5; perhaps TRBD1 as D (5 bases). From germline, CDR1 is DFQATT and CDR2 SNEGSKA (reference sequence). With 3 bases removed from V and 5 bases from J, the gap between germline ends came to 13 bases. This CDR3 has 13 amino acids.

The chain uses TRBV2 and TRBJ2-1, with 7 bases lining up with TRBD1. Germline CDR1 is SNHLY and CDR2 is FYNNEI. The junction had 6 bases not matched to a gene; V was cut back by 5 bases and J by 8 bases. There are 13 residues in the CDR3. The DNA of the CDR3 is TGTGCCAGCAGTCGACAGGGCGTCGATGAGCAGTTCTTC. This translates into CASSRQGVDEQFF.

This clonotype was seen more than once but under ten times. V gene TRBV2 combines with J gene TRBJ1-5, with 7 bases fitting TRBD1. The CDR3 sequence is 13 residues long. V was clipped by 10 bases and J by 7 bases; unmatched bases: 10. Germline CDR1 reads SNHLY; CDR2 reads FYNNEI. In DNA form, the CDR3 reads TGTGCCATAAAGACAGGGTTGGGGCAGCCCCAGCATTTT. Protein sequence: CAIKTGLGQPQHF.

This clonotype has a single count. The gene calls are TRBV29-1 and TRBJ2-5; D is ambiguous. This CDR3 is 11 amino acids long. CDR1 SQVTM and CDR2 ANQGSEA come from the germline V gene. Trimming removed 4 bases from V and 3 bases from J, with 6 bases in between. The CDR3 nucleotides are TGCAGCGTTGTCATAAAAGAGACCCAGTACTTC. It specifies CSVVIKETQYF.

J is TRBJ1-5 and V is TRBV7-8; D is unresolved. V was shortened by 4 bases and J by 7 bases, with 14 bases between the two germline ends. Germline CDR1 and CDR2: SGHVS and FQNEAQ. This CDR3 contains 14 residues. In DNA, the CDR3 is TGTGCCAGCAGCTCCCCACAGTTTTCGCAGCCCCAGCATTTT. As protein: CASSSPQFSQPQHF.

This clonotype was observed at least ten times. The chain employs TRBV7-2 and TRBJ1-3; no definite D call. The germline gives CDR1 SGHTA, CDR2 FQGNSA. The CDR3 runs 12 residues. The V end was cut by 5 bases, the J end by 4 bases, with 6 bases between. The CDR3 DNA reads TGTGCCAGCAGCCTGCAAGGAAACACCATATATTTT. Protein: CASSLQGNTIYF.

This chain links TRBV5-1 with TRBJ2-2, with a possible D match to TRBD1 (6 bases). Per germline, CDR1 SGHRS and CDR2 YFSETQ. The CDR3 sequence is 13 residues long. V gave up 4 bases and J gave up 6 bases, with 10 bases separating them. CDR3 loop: CASSQQGPGELFF. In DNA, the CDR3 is TGCGCCAGCAGCCAACAGGGCCCCGGGGAGCTGTTTTTT. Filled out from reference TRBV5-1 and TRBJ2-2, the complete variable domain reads KAGVTQTPRYLIKTRGQQVTLSCSPISGHRSVSWYQQTPGQGLQFLFEYFSETQRNKGNFPGRFSGRQFSNSRSEMNVSTLELGDSALYLCASSQQGPGELFFGEGSRLTVL.

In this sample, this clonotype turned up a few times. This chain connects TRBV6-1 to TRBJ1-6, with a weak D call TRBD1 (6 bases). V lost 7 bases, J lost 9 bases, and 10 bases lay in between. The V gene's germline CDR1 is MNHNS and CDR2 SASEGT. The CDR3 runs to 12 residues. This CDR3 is CASNREGSPLHF. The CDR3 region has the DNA TGTGCCAGCAACAGGGAAGGTTCACCCCTCCACTTT.

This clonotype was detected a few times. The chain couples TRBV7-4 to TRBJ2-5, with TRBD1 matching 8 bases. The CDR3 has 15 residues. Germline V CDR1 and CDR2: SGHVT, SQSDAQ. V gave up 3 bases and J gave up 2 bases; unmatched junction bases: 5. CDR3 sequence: CASSLDRERQETQYF. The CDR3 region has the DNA TGTGCCAGCAGCTTGGACAGGGAAAGGCAAGAGACCCAGTACTTC.

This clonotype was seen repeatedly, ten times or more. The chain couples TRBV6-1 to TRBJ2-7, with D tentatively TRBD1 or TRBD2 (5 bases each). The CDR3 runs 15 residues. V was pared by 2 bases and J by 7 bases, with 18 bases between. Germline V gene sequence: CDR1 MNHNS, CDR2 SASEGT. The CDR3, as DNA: TGTGCCAGCAGTGAACGTCCCGGGACGACCGGGGAGCAGTACTTC. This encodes CASSERPGTTGEQYF.

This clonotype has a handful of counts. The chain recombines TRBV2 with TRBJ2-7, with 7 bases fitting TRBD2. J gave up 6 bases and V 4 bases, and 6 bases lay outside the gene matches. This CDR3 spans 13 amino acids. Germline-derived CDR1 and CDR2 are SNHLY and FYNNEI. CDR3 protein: CASSVEREGEQYF. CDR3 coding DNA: TGTGCCAGCAGTGTTGAAAGGGAGGGCGAGCAGTACTTC.

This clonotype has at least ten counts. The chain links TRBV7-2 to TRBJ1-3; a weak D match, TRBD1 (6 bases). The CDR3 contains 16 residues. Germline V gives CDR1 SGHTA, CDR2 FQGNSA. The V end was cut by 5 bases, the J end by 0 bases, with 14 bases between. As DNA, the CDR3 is TGTGCCAGCAGCAAAGGACAGCGGAACTCTGGAAACACCATATATTTT. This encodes CASSKGQRNSGNTIYF. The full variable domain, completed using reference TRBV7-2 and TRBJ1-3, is GAGVSQSPSNKVTEKGKDVELRCDPISGHTALYWYRQSLGQGLEFLIYFQGNSAPDKSGLPSDRFSAERTGGSVSTLTIQRTQQEDSAVYLCASSKGQRNSGNTIYFGEGSWLTVV.

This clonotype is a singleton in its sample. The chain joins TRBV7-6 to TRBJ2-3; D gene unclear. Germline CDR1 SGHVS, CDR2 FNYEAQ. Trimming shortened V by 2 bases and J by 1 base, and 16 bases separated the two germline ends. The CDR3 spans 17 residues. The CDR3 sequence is CASSLNPPCWGTDTQYF. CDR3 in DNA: TGTGCCAGCAGCTTAAACCCCCCCTGCTGGGGCACAGATACGCAGTATTTT.

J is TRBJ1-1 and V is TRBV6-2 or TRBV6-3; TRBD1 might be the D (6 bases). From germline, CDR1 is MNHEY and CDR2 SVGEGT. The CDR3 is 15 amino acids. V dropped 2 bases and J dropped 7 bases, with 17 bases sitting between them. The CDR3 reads CASSYLRAGEGEAFF. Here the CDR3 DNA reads TGTGCCAGCAGTTACCTCCGGGCAGGGGAGGGTGAAGCTTTCTTT.

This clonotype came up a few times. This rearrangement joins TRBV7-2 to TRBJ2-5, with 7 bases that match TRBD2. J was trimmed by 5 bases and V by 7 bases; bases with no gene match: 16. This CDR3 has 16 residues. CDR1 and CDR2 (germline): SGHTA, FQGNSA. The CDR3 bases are TGTGCCAGCAAAGATACCCCCGAGCGGGGTGGGGAGACCCAGTACTTC. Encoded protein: CASKDTPERGGETQYF.

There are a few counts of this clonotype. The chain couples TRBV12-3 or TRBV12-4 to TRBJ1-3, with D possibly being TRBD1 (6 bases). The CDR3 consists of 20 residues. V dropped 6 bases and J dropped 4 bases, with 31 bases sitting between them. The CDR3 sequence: CASSPLVPGTTSALGNTIYF. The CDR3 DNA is TGTGCCAGCAGCCCCCTTGTCCCCGGGACAACTTCGGCTCTGGGAAACACCATATATTTT.

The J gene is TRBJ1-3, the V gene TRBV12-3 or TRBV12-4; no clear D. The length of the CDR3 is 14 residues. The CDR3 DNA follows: TGTGCGGTAGACGGCCTGTACTCTGGAAACACCATATATTTT. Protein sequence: CAVDGLYSGNTIYF.

The CDR3 DNA reads as TGTGCCAGCAGCGGCTGGCGGGGGGGCCTTGCAGATACGCAGTATTTT. Translated, it gives CASSGWRGGLADTQYF. The chain recombines TRBV12-3 or TRBV12-4 with TRBJ2-3, with TRBD2 matching 9 bases. This CDR3 spans 16 amino acids. Trimming cost V 6 bases and J 4 bases; bases outside gene matches: 11.

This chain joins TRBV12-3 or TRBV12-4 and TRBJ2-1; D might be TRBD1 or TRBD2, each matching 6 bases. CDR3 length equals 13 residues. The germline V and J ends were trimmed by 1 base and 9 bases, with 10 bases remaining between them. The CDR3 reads CASSLEQGGEQFF. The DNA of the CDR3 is TGTGCCAGCAGTTTAGAACAGGGAGGTGAGCAGTTCTTC.